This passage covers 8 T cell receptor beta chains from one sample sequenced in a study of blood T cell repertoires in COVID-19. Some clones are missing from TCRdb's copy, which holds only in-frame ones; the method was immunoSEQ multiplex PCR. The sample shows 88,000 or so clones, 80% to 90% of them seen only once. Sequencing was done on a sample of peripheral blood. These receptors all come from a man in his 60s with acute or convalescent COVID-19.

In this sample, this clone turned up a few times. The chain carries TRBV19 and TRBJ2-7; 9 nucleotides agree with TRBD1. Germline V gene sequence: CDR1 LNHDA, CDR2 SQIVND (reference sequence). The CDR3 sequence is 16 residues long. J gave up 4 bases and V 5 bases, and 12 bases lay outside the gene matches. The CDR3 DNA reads TGTGCCAGTAGTCCACACCCGGGACAGGGCCTTTACGAGCAGTACTTC. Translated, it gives CASSPHPGQGLYEQYF.

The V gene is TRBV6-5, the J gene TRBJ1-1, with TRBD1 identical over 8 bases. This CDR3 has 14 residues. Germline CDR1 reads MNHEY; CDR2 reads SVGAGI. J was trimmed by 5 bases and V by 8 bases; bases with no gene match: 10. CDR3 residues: CASAGGILGTEAFF. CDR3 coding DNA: TGTGCCAGCGCAGGGGGCATTCTGGGGACTGAAGCTTTCTTT.

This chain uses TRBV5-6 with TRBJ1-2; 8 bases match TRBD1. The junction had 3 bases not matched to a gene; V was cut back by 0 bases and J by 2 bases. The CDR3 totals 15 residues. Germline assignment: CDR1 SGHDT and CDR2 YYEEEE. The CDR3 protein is CASSLAQGANYGYTF. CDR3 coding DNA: TGTGCCAGCAGCTTGGCCCAGGGGGCGAACTATGGCTACACCTTC.

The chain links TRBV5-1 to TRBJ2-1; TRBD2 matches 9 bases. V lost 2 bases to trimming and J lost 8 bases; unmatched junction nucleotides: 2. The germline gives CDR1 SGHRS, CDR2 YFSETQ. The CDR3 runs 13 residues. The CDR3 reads CASSFLAGDEQFF. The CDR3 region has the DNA TGCGCCAGCAGCTTTTTAGCGGGAGATGAGCAGTTCTTC. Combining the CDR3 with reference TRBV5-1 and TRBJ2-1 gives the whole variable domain KAGVTQTPRYLIKTRGQQVTLSCSPISGHRSVSWYQQTPGQGLQFLFEYFSETQRNKGNFPGRFSGRQFSNSRSEMNVSTLELGDSALYLCASSFLAGDEQFFGPGTRLTVL.

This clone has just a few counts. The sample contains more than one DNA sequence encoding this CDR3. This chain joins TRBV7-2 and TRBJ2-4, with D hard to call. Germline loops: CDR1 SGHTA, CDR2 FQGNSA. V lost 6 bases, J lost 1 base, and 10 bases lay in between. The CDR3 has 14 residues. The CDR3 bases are TGTGCCAGCAGTCCCCCGGGTGCCAAAAACATTCAGTACTTC. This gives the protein CASSPPGAKNIQYF.

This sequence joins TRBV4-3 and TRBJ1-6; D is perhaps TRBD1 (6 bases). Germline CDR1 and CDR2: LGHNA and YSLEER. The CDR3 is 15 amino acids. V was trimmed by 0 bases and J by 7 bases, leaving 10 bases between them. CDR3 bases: TGCGCCAGCAGCCAAGATACCAGGGGAAATTCACCCCTCCACTTT. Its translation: CASSQDTRGNSPLHF.

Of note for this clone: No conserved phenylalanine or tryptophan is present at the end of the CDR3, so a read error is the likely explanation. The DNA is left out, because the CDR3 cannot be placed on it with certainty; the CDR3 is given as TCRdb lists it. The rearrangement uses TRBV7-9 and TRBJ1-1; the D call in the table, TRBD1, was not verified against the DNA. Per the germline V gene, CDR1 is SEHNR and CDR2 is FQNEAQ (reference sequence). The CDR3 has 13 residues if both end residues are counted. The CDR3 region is CASSQDRGRQTRL.

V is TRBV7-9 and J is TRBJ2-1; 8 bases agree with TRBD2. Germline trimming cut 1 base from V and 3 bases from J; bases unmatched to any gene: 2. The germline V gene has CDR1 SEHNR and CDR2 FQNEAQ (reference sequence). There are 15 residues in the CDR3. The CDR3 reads CASSLVSGNYNEQFF. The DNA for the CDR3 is TGTGCCAGCAGCTTAGTTAGCGGGAACTACAATGAGCAGTTCTTC.